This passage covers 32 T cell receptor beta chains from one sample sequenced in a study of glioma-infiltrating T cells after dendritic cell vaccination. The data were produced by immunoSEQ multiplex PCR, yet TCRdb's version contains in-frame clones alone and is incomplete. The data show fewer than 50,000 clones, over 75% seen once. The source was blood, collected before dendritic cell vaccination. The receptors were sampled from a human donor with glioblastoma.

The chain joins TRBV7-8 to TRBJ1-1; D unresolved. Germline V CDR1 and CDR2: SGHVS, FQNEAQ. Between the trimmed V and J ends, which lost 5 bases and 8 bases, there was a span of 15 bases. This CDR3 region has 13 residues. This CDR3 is CASSRTGSREAFF. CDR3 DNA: TGTGCCAGCAGCCGAACGGGGTCCCGGGAAGCTTTCTTT.

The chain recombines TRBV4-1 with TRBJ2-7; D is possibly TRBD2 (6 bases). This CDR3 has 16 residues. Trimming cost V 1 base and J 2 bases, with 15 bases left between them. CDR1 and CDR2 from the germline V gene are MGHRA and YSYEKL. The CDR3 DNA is TGCGCCAGCAGCCAAGGTGGCGGCGGGGCGACCTACGAGCAGTACTTC. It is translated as CASSQGGGGATYEQYF.

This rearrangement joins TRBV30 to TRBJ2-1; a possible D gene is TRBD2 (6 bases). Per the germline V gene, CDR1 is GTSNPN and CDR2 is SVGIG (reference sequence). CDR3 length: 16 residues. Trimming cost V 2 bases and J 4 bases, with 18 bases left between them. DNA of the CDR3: TGTGCCTGGAGTCCACCCCGGCAGACTAGGTACAATGAGCAGTTCTTC. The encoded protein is CAWSPPRQTRYNEQFF.

CDR3 nucleotide sequence: TGCGCCAGCAGTGAAGTGGGGCTAGCGAGGCCTGAGCAGTTCTTC. This gives the protein CASSEVGLARPEQFF. V and J are TRBV10-1 and TRBJ2-1, with D possibly matching TRBD2 (6 bases). V lost 3 bases, J lost 9 bases, and 18 bases lay in between. Germline assignment: CDR1 WNHNN and CDR2 SYGVQD (reference sequence). The CDR3 length is 15 residues.

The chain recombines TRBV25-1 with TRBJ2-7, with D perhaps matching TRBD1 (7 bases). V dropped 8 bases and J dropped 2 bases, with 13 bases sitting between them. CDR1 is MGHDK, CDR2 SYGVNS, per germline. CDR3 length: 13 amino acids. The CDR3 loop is CASGQGGAYEQYF. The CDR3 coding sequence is TGTGCCAGCGGGCAGGGGGGCGCCTACGAGCAGTACTTC.

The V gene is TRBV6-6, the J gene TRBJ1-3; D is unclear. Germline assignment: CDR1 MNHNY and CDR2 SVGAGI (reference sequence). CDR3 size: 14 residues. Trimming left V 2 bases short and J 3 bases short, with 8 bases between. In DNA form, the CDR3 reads TGTGCCAGCAGTTACGACGGGATTGGAAACACCATATATTTT. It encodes CASSYDGIGNTIYF.

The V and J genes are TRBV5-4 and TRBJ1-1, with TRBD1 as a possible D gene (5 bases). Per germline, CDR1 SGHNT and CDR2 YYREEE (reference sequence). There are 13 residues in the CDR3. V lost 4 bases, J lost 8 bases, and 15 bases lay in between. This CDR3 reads CASSHIGTPEAFF. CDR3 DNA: TGTGCCAGCAGCCACATCGGGACTCCAGAAGCTTTCTTT.

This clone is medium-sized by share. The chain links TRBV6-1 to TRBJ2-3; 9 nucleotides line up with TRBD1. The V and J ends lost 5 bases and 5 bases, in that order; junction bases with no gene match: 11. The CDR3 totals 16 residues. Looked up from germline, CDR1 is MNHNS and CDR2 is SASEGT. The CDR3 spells CASSQGGTGRGDTQYF. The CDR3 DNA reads TGTGCCAGCAGTCAAGGGGGGACAGGGCGGGGAGATACGCAGTATTTT.

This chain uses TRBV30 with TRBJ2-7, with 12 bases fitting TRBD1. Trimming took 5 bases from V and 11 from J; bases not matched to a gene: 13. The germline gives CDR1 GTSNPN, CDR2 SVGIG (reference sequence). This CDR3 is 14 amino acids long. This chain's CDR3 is CAWSPMGDRGREYF. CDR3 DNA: TGTGCCTGGTCGCCTATGGGGGACAGGGGGCGGGAGTACTTC.

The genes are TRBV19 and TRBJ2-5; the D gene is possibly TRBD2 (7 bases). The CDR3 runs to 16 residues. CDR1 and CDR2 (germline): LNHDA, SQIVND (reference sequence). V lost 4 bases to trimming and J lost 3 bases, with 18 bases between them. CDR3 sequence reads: CASSTKLRGGEETQYF. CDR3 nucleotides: TGTGCCAGTAGTACTAAACTGAGAGGGGGGGAAGAGACCCAGTACTTC.

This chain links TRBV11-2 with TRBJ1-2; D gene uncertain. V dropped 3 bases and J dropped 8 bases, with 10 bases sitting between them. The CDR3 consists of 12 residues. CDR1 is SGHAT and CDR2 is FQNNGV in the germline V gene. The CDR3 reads CASSFERRGYTF. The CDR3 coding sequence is TGTGCCAGCAGCTTCGAACGCCGGGGCTACACCTTC.

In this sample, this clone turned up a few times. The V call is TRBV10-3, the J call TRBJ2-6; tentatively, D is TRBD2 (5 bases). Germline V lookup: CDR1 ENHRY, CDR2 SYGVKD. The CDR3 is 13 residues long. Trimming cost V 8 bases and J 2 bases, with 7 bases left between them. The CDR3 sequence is CAISGAGANVLTF. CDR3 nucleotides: TGTGCCATCTCCGGGGCTGGGGCCAACGTCCTGACTTTC.

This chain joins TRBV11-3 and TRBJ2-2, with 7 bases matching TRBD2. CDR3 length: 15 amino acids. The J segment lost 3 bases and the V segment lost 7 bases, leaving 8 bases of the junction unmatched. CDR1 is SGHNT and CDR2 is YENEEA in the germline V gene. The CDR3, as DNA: TGTGCCAGCAAATTAATGGCGGGAGACACCGGGGAGCTGTTTTTT. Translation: CASKLMAGDTGELFF.

In nucleotides, the CDR3 is TGCGCCAGCAGCGCAGGGGACGCTGAAGCTTTCTTT. Its protein is CASSAGDAEAFF. The chain carries TRBV10-1 and TRBJ1-1; TRBD1 is a possible D gene (6 bases). The CDR3 is made up of 12 amino acids. The ends were cut back, 6 bases at V and 6 bases at J, with 11 bases in the middle. The V gene's germline CDR1 is WNHNN and CDR2 SYGVQD (reference sequence).

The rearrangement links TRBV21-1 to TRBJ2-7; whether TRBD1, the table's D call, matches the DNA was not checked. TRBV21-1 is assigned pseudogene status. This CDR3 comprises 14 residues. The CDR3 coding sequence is TGTGCCAGCAGCAAAGGGACAGCCGCCTACGAGCAGTACTTC. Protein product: CASSKGTAAYEQYF.

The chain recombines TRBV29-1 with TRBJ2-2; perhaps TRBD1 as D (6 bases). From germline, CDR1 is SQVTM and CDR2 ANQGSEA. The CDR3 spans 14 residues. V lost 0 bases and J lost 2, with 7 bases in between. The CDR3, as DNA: TGCAGCGTTGAAGACAGGGGAAACACCGGGGAGCTGTTTTTT. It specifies CSVEDRGNTGELFF.

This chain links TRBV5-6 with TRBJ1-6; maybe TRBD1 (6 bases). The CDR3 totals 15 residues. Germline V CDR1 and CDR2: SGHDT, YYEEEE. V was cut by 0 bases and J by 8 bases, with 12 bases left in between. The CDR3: CASSLGTEYDSPLHF. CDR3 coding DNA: TGTGCCAGCAGCTTGGGGACAGAATATGATTCACCCCTCCACTTT.

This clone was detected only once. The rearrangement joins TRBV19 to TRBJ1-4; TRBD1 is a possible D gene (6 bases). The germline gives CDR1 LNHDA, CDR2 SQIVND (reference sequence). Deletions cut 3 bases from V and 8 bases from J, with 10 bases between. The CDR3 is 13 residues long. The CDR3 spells CASSIGQQEKLFF. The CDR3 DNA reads TGTGCCAGTAGTATTGGACAGCAAGAAAAACTGTTTTTT.

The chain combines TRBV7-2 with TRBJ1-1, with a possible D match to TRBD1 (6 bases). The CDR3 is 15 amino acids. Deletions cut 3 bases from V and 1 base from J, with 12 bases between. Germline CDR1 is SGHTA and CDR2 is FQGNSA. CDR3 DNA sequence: TGTGCCAGCAGCTTTAGGGACACCTCGAACACTGAAGCTTTCTTT. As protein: CASSFRDTSNTEAFF.

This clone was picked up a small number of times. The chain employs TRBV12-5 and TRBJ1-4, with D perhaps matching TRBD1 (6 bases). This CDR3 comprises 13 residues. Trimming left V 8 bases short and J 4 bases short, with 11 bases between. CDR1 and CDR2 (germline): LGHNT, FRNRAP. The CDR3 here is CASLDRNNEKLFF. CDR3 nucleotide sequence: TGTGCTAGTCTTGACAGGAATAATGAAAAACTGTTTTTT.

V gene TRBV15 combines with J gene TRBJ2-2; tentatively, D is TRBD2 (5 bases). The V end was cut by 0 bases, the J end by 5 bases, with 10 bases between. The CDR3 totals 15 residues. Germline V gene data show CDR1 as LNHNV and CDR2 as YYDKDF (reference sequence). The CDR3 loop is CATSRDGLATGELFF. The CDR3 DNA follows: TGTGCCACCAGCAGAGATGGGCTAGCAACCGGGGAGCTGTTTTTT.

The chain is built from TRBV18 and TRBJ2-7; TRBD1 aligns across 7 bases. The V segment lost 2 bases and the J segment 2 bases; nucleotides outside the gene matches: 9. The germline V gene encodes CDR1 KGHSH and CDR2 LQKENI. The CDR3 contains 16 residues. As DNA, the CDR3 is TGTGCCAGCTCACCATCAATAACAGGGGTGGCCTACGAGCAGTACTTC. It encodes CASSPSITGVAYEQYF.

CDR3 sequence: CASSGTDFNTGELFF. The CDR3 DNA reads as TGTGCCAGCAGTGGAACAGATTTCAACACCGGGGAGCTGTTTTTT. This chain connects TRBV25-1 to TRBJ2-2; D not certain. Trimming cost V 4 bases and J 2 bases, with 11 bases left between them. This CDR3 region has 15 residues. In germline, CDR1 is MGHDK, CDR2 SYGVNS.

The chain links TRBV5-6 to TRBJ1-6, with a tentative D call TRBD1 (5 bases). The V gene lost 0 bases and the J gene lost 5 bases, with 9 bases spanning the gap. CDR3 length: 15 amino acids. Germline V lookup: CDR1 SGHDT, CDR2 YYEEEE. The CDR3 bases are TGTGCCAGCAGCTTGGTGGAACAGGATAATTCACCCCTCCACTTT. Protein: CASSLVEQDNSPLHF.

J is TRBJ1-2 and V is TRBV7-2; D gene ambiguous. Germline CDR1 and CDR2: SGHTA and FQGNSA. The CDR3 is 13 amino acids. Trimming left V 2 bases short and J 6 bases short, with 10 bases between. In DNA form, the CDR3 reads TGTGCCAGCAGCTTATCTCTAGGCCATGGCTACACCTTC. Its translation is CASSLSLGHGYTF.

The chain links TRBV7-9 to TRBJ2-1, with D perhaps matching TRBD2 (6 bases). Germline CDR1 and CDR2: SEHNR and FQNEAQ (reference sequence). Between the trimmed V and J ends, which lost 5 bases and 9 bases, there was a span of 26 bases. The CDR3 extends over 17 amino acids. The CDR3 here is CASSPRGGDSLRVEQFF. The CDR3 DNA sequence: TGTGCCAGCAGCCCCCGGGGTGGGGACTCACTAAGGGTTGAGCAGTTCTTC.

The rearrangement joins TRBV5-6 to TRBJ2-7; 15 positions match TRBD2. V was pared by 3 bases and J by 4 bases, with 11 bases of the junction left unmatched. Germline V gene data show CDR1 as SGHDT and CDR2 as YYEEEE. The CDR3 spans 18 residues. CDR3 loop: CASSSALGTSGRRYEQYF. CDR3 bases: TGTGCCAGCAGCTCGGCCCTCGGGACTAGCGGGAGGAGGTACGAGCAGTACTTC.

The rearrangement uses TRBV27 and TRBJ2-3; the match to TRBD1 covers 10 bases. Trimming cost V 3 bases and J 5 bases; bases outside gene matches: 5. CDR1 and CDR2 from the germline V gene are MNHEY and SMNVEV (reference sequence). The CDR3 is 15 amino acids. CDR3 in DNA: TGTGCCAGCAGTTTCAGACAGGGGGCTAGAGATACGCAGTATTTT. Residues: CASSFRQGARDTQYF.

CDR3 protein: CASSEAGTGGVGANVLTF. The CDR3 DNA follows: TGTGCCAGCAGTGAAGCAGGGACAGGGGGCGTTGGGGCCAACGTCCTGACTTTC. V is TRBV6-1 and J is TRBJ2-6; 12 nucleotides match TRBD1. Trimming took 0 bases from V and 3 from J; bases not matched to a gene: 3. The V gene's germline CDR1 is MNHNS and CDR2 SASEGT. The CDR3 length is 18 residues.

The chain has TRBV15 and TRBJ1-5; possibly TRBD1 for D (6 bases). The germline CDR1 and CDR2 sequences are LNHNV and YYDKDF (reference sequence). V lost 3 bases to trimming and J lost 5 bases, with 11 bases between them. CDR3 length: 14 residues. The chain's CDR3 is CATSRLGGHQPQHF. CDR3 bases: TGTGCCACCAGCAGGCTGGGGGGGCATCAGCCCCAGCATTTT.

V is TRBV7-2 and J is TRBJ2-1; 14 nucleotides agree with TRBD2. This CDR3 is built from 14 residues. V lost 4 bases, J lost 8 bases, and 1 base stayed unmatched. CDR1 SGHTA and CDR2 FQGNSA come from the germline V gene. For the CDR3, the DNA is TGTGCCAGCAGCTCGGGACTAGCGGGAGATGAGCAGTTCTTC. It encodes CASSSGLAGDEQFF.

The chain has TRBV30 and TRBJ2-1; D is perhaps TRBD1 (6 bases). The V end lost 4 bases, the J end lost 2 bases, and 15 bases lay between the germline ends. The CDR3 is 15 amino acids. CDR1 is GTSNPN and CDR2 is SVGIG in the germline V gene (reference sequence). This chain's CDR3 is CAWTHRDRTYNEQFF. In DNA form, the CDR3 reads TGTGCCTGGACCCACAGGGATAGGACCTACAATGAGCAGTTCTTC.